The 13 T cell receptor beta chains below were found in one sample sequenced in a study of early T cells in non-severe SARS-CoV-2 infection. TCRdb independently ran MiXCR on the 5' RACE reads; one entry per CDR3 protein. The data contain tens of thousands of distinct CDR3 sequences, more than 10% of them seen just once; the ten biggest clones take up around a sixth. The specimen was whole blood, collected at baseline. The source is an adult who was a healthcare worker with PCR-confirmed SARS-CoV-2 infection or an uninfected control (not recorded which). The donor label of this sample is uncertain.

The rearrangement joins TRBV7-6 to TRBJ2-2; 10 bases map to TRBD2. The CDR3 is 16 amino acids. J lost 1 base, V lost 5 bases, and 4 bases had no gene match. Germline loops: CDR1 SGHVS, CDR2 FNYEAQ. The CDR3 region is CASSQRTSGNTGELFF. CDR3 DNA: TGTGCCAGCAGCCAACGGACTAGCGGGAACACCGGGGAGCTGTTTTTT.

CDR3 in amino acids: CASSQRPITYTEAFF. For the CDR3, the DNA is TGCGCCAGCAGCCAAAGACCGATAACTTACACTGAAGCTTTCTTT. This chain connects TRBV4-1 to TRBJ1-1; D is uncertain. Trimming left V 2 bases short and J 3 bases short, with 13 bases between. This CDR3 has 15 amino acids. CDR1 and CDR2 (germline): MGHRA, YSYEKL.

This chain uses TRBV29-1 with TRBJ1-3; TRBD1 matches at 10 bases. The CDR3 consists of 13 residues. After removal of 6 bases from V and 4 bases from J, the junction contained 3 bases not matched to a gene. Germline values: CDR1 SQVTM, CDR2 ANQGSEA. CDR3 coding DNA: TGCAGCGTCCGGGACAGGGGAGGAAACACCATATATTTT. It yields the protein CSVRDRGGNTIYF.

The chain is built from TRBV10-3 and TRBJ2-2; 8 nucleotides match TRBD2. After removal of 6 bases from V and 5 bases from J, the junction contained 8 bases not matched to a gene. The germline V gene has CDR1 ENHRY and CDR2 SYGVKD. This CDR3 has 15 residues. The DNA of the CDR3 is TGTGCCATCAGCCGTCAGCGGGAGCTTACCGGGGAGCTGTTTTTT. Protein product: CAISRQRELTGELFF.

This chain connects TRBV29-1 to TRBJ2-5, with D perhaps given as TRBD1 or TRBD2 (5 bases each). The germline V gene encodes CDR1 SQVTM and CDR2 ANQGSEA. This CDR3 spans 13 amino acids. Trimming shortened V by 3 bases and J by 5 bases, and 13 bases separated the two germline ends. The CDR3 region has the DNA TGCAGCGTTGAGCGGAGCAGGGAGGAGACCCAGTACTTC. Its translation is CSVERSREETQYF.

This clonotype has at least ten counts. The chain couples TRBV9 to TRBJ2-7; TRBD1 aligns across 7 bases. The CDR3 has 15 residues. V shed 4 bases, J shed 3 bases, and the junction held 10 bases outside the gene matches. CDR1 is SGDLS, CDR2 YYNGEE, per germline. The CDR3 sequence is CASSPMGQTNYEQYF. CDR3 sequence (DNA): TGTGCCAGCAGCCCAATGGGACAGACCAACTACGAGCAGTACTTC.

This chain links TRBV12-3 or TRBV12-4 with TRBJ1-3; D not certain. Between the trimmed V and J ends, which lost 3 bases and 3 bases, there was a span of 0 bases. The CDR3 length is 11 residues. CDR3 coding DNA: TGTGCCAGCAGTTTTGGAAACACCATATATTTT. Translated: CASSFGNTIYF.

This clonotype was observed a handful of times. J is TRBJ1-2 and V is TRBV2; no clear D gene. CDR3 length: 13 amino acids. The germline V gene encodes CDR1 SNHLY and CDR2 FYNNEI. The V gene lost 6 bases and the J gene lost 7 bases, with 15 bases spanning the gap. The CDR3 loop is CASSEERESGYTF. The CDR3 bases are TGTGCCAGCAGCGAGGAGAGGGAATCTGGCTACACCTTC.

V usage is TRBV19 and J usage is TRBJ2-3, with TRBD1 as a possible D gene (5 bases). The CDR3 spans 15 residues. V lost 3 bases and J lost 0, with 10 bases in between. Germline CDR1 reads LNHDA; CDR2 reads SQIVND (reference sequence). The CDR3 region is CASSMGRPSTDTQYF. CDR3 sequence (DNA): TGTGCCAGTAGTATGGGGCGCCCTAGCACAGATACGCAGTATTTT.

This clonotype was seen a few times. The V call is TRBV11-2, the J call TRBJ2-1, with 13 bases fitting TRBD2. Germline lookup yields CDR1 SGHAT and CDR2 FQNNGV. CDR3 length: 17 amino acids. With V trimmed by 1 base and J by 7 bases, 7 bases remained unmatched. The CDR3 here is CASSLGRTSGSWNEQFF. The CDR3 bases are TGTGCCAGCAGCTTAGGAAGGACTAGCGGGAGTTGGAATGAGCAGTTCTTC.

This rearrangement joins TRBV29-1 to TRBJ2-7; D not resolved. V was pared by 0 bases and J by 2 bases, with 8 bases between. The V gene's germline CDR1 is SQVTM and CDR2 ANQGSEA. The CDR3 loop spans 13 amino acids. CDR3 bases: TGCAGCGTTGAAGATTCGGGCACCTACGAGCAGTACTTC. It encodes CSVEDSGTYEQYF.

This clonotype came up many times. The CDR3 spells CASSRTGGPYEQYF. In nucleotides, the CDR3 is TGTGCCAGCAGCCGAACGGGGGGCCCCTACGAGCAGTACTTC. V gene TRBV7-2 combines with J gene TRBJ2-7, with D possibly matching TRBD2 (7 bases). The germline V gene has CDR1 SGHTA and CDR2 FQGNSA. V lost 5 bases and J lost 2, with 13 bases in between. CDR3 length: 14 amino acids. The full variable domain, with the rest looked up from reference TRBV7-2 and TRBJ2-7, is GAGVSQSPSNKVTEKGKDVELRCDPISGHTALYWYRQSLGQGLEFLIYFQGNSAPDKSGLPSDRFSAERTGGSVSTLTIQRTQQEDSAVYLCASSRTGGPYEQYFGPGTRLTVT.

This clonotype was observed a few times. This chain uses TRBV11-3 with TRBJ2-5; D is unclear. This CDR3 region has 11 residues. Between the trimmed V and J ends, which lost 8 bases and 5 bases, there was a span of 9 bases. Germline V CDR1 and CDR2: SGHNT, YENEEA. The CDR3 DNA is TGTGCCAGCGGAAGGGTTGAGACCCAGTACTTC. Translating it yields CASGRVETQYF.